A selection of T cell receptor beta chains follows, all from one sample in a study of blood T cell repertoires in COVID-19. TCRdb keeps only in-frame clones here, not all; method: immunoSEQ multiplex PCR. There are about half a million clones in the sample; roughly 85% occur only once, and roughly 3.1% lies in the top ten. Source material: peripheral blood. The origin of the receptors is a human donor in a cohort sampled during active COVID-19. The conserved cysteine and the conserved F or W are not part of the CDR3 here. Fields, in order: CDR3 protein, J gene, V gene.

AISRGLAGDNEQF	TRBJ2-1	TRBV10-3
ASSPGPGLGQETQY	TRBJ2-5	TRBV6-2/TRBV6-3
ASSKAVGQDLNTEAF	TRBJ1-1	TRBV19
ASSTGARETQY	TRBJ2-5	TRBV28
ASRLRTGWDLDTEAF	TRBJ1-1	TRBV7-2
ASSPTSGLTGELF	TRBJ2-2	TRBV6-5
AWSRDRVTTEAF	TRBJ1-1	TRBV30
ASSLSGIVRDLKGSGIGELF	TRBJ2-2	TRBV27
ASSPAVNEKLF	TRBJ1-4	TRBV18
ASVRGPSTDTQY	TRBJ2-3	TRBV5-6
ASSFEEYYGYT	TRBJ1-2	TRBV12-3/TRBV12-4
ASSLKAGVGTDTQY	TRBJ2-3	TRBV5-1
ASSLGPSGRAGYEQY	TRBJ2-7	TRBV7-2
ASSSVPGGSTEAF	TRBJ1-1	TRBV6-2/TRBV6-3
ASSWSGSGANVLT	TRBJ2-6	TRBV5-1
ASSLGASWAANEQF	TRBJ2-1	TRBV28
ASSYSKNNEQF	TRBJ2-1	TRBV6-2/TRBV6-3
AWSDRRGEQF	TRBJ2-1	TRBV30
ASSFPSGRLTDTQY	TRBJ2-3	TRBV28
ASSQQGIQRELF	TRBJ2-2	TRBV11-2
ASSLEEGTEAF	TRBJ1-1	TRBV27
ATSDSPGTGRSGELF	TRBJ2-2	TRBV24-1
ATSRAQGSYEQY	TRBJ2-7	TRBV15
ASSFEFPGTEAF	TRBJ1-1	TRBV7-9
ASSLVAGQGEAF	TRBJ1-1	TRBV7-2
ASSEGARIYGYT	TRBJ1-2	TRBV2
ASSLLTSGSGEQY	TRBJ2-7	TRBV27
ASSLDRLPGELF	TRBJ2-2	TRBV5-1
ASSLVAGRGGQLF	TRBJ2-2	TRBV7-2